Presented here are 23 T cell receptor beta chains from one specimen sequenced in a study of molecular identifiers for immune sequencing clone quantification. TCRdb re-called the PCR reads with MiXCR, one entry per CDR3 protein. The sample records about half a million distinct CDR3 sequences, around 23% being singletons. Sequencing used naive CD8+ T cells from blood, with Jurkat cell RNA spiked in. Subset specified: FACS-sorted CD8+CD4-CCR7+CD45RA+ naive T cells. These receptors originate from a human donor in good health. Some libraries in this study had Jurkat cell RNA spiked in.

With regard to this clonotype: Relative to the germline gene, one junction end is altered; a read error may explain this. This chain uses TRBV20-1 with TRBJ2-7; 8 bases match TRBD2. This CDR3 is built from 14 residues. The germline V gene encodes CDR1 DFQATT and CDR2 SNEGSKA (reference sequence). CDR3 nucleotide sequence: TGCGGTGCTAGAGATAGCGGGAACTCCTACGAGCAGTACTTC. It encodes CGARDSGNSYEQYF.

The chain is built from TRBV4-1 and TRBJ2-6, with D perhaps matching TRBD1 or TRBD2 (5 bases each). The V end lost 8 bases, the J end lost 0 bases, and 20 bases lay between the germline ends. From germline, CDR1 is MGHRA and CDR2 YSYEKL. This CDR3 region has 18 residues. This CDR3 is CASQLRAGTFSGANVLTF. CDR3 coding DNA: TGCGCCAGCCAACTTCGGGCAGGGACGTTCTCTGGGGCCAACGTCCTGACTTTC.

The J gene is TRBJ2-5, the V gene TRBV7-8, with 11 bases identical to TRBD2. Trimming cost V 0 bases and J 4 bases; bases outside gene matches: 19. Looked up from germline, CDR1 is SGHVS and CDR2 is FQNEAQ. This CDR3 is 21 amino acids long. CDR3 residues: CASSLAKEVTRLAGTGETQYF. The CDR3 DNA sequence: TGTGCCAGCAGCTTAGCAAAGGAGGTCACGCGACTAGCGGGGACGGGAGAGACCCAGTACTTC.

This clonotype came up a few times. V gene TRBV7-9 combines with J gene TRBJ2-5; maybe TRBD2 (6 bases). V shed 3 bases and J shed 6 bases, with 17 bases lying between them. Germline CDR1 SEHNR, CDR2 FQNEAQ (reference sequence). This CDR3 has 15 amino acids. The CDR3 coding sequence is TGTGCCAGCAGCTTCCTAGCGCCCAGCCCTCAGACCCAGTACTTC. Translation: CASSFLAPSPQTQYF.

The V call is TRBV29-1, the J call TRBJ2-1; perhaps D is TRBD1 or TRBD2 (6 bases each). The V end was cut by 3 bases, the J end by 6 bases, with 18 bases between. Germline assignment: CDR1 SQVTM and CDR2 ANQGSEA. The CDR3 is made up of 15 amino acids. CDR3 residues: CSVDGGGLSGNEQFF. The DNA for the CDR3 is TGCAGCGTTGACGGGGGCGGACTTTCTGGCAATGAGCAGTTCTTC.

The chain uses TRBV20-1 and TRBJ2-7, with D possibly being TRBD2 (5 bases). V lost 0 bases and J 2 bases, leaving 14 bases between the germline ends. The CDR3 has 15 residues. CDR1 and CDR2 from the germline V gene are DFQATT and SNEGSKA (reference sequence). Here the CDR3 reads CSARDPWAAAYEQYF. DNA for the CDR3: TGCAGTGCTAGAGATCCATGGGCAGCGGCCTACGAGCAGTACTTC.

This rearrangement joins TRBV11-2 to TRBJ2-5, with a tentative D call TRBD2 (5 bases). Germline V gene lookup returns CDR1 SGHAT and CDR2 FQNNGV. Trimming took off 1 base at V and 1 base at J, with 10 bases between the two ends. The length of the CDR3 is 15 residues. The CDR3 loop is CASSLVLRAQETQYF. The CDR3 DNA reads TGTGCCAGCAGCTTAGTATTGAGGGCCCAAGAGACCCAGTACTTC.

As for this clonotype: With a much larger clone just one base away, this may be a read error. The rearrangement uses TRBV20-1 and TRBJ1-1, with 7 bases matching TRBD1. Germline CDR1 reads DFQATT; CDR2 reads SNEGSKA (reference sequence). The CDR3 has 16 amino acids. With 1 base clipped from V and 1 base from J, the junction kept 9 bases outside the gene matches. CDR3: CSARALRGQQNTEAFF. CDR3 in DNA: TGCAGTGCTAGAGCTCTCCGGGGACAGCAGAACACTGAAGCTTTCTTT.

As to this clonotype: The CDR3 end shows no conserved phenylalanine or tryptophan, and so a read error is likely. V gene TRBV6-5 combines with J gene TRBJ2-1; D not resolved. V was shortened by 5 bases and J by 0 bases, with 5 bases between the two germline ends. The germline gives CDR1 MNHEY, CDR2 SVGAGI. The CDR3 extends over 13 amino acids. The CDR3 DNA reads TGTGCCAGCAGTGGTTACTCCTACAATGAGCAGTTCATC. Translating gives CASSGYSYNEQFI.

There are a few counts of this clonotype. The chain recombines TRBV6-2 or TRBV6-3 with TRBJ2-3; D is unresolved. The CDR3 covers 16 residues. Germline V lookup: CDR1 MNHEY, CDR2 SVGEGT. The V end was cut by 6 bases, the J end by 6 bases, with 22 bases between. This CDR3 reads CASSPTTRAGEDTQYF. CDR3 nucleotides: TGTGCCAGCAGCCCTACTACCCGGGCCGGAGAGGATACGCAGTATTTT.

This clonotype was seen only a few times. V usage is TRBV28 and J usage is TRBJ2-4, with D perhaps TRBD1 (5 bases). Germline V gene lookup returns CDR1 MDHEN and CDR2 SYDVKM. Trimming pared 8 bases from V and 1 base from J, leaving 12 bases between. This CDR3 contains 14 residues. DNA for the CDR3: TGTGCCAGCCTCAGGGAAATGGCCAAAAACATTCAGTACTTC. Amino acids: CASLREMAKNIQYF.

This clonotype was seen only a few times. The V gene is TRBV28, the J gene TRBJ1-1; 8 bases are shared with TRBD1. Germline CDR1 MDHEN, CDR2 SYDVKM. Trimming cost V 4 bases and J 7 bases; bases outside gene matches: 23. There are 19 residues in the CDR3. The CDR3 coding sequence is TGTGCCAGCAGTTCACCCTATCAGGACAGGGTGTCGATAGGAAGTGAAGCTTTCTTT. It encodes CASSSPYQDRVSIGSEAFF.

The chain uses TRBV4-3 and TRBJ2-5; 8 bases line up with TRBD1. The CDR3 loop spans 15 amino acids. Unmatched junction bases numbered 7, after V lost 5 bases and J lost 2 bases. Germline V CDR1 and CDR2: LGHNA, YSLEER. CDR3 amino acids: CASSRGGQEQETQYF. CDR3 bases: TGCGCCAGCAGCAGAGGGGGACAGGAGCAAGAGACCCAGTACTTC.

This clonotype was seen only a few times. The chain uses TRBV9 and TRBJ2-5; 15 bases are a match to TRBD2. Per the germline V gene, CDR1 is SGDLS and CDR2 is YYNGEE. The CDR3 totals 16 residues. Germline trimming cut 4 bases from V and 8 bases from J; bases unmatched to any gene: 9. CDR3 protein: CASSQEAGLAGGTQYF. The CDR3 bases are TGTGCCAGCAGCCAGGAAGCGGGACTAGCGGGAGGTACCCAGTACTTC.

The sample holds many counts of this clonotype. V usage is TRBV5-1 and J usage is TRBJ2-3; D is uncertain. Trimming cost V 2 bases and J 0 bases, with 10 bases left between them. Germline CDR1 SGHRS, CDR2 YFSETQ. There are 15 residues in the CDR3. DNA of the CDR3: TGCGCCAGCAGCTTTTATCCGGCGAGCACAGATACGCAGTATTTT. It codes for CASSFYPASTDTQYF.

To note about this clonotype: One end of the junction varies from germline; a read error may be responsible. V and J are TRBV5-3 and TRBJ2-3, with D tentatively TRBD1 or TRBD2 (5 bases each). TRBV5-3 is known as an ORF, though its function is uncertain. The CDR3 spans 15 residues. The CDR3 reads CASSFGAASTDTQYF. For the CDR3, the DNA is TGTGCCAGCAGCTTCGGGGCAGCGAGCACAGATACGCAGTATTTT.

There are a few counts of this clonotype. The V gene is TRBV9, the J gene TRBJ2-2; 7 bases align to TRBD1. The CDR3 covers 19 residues. Trimming took 1 base from V and 5 from J; bases not matched to a gene: 17. Germline V gene sequence: CDR1 SGDLS, CDR2 YYNGEE. The CDR3 protein is CASSVRTDRVSPLTGELFF. The CDR3, as DNA: TGTGCCAGCAGCGTACGCACTGACAGGGTCTCTCCTTTGACCGGGGAGCTGTTTTTT.

This clonotype was observed at least ten times. This chain connects TRBV5-4 to TRBJ2-7; 9 bases map to TRBD1. V shed 2 bases, J shed 6 bases, and the junction held 3 bases outside the gene matches. The CDR3 spans 13 residues. Germline V gene sequence: CDR1 SGHNT, CDR2 YYREEE (reference sequence). CDR3: CASSFRTGAEQYF. In nucleotides, the CDR3 is TGTGCCAGCAGCTTTAGGACAGGGGCCGAGCAGTACTTC.

This clonotype was counted ten times or more. CDR3 sequence (DNA): TGTGCCAGCAGCTTATTGGGACAGACCTCTGAAGCTTTCTTT. Translated: CASSLLGQTSEAFF. The chain employs TRBV7-9 and TRBJ1-1; 7 bases are shared with TRBD1. J lost 6 bases, V lost 2 bases, and 6 bases had no gene match. This CDR3 is built from 14 residues. Germline loops: CDR1 SEHNR, CDR2 FQNEAQ (reference sequence).

For this clonotype: One end of the junction varies from germline; a read error may be responsible. This rearrangement joins TRBV14 to TRBJ1-1, with D hard to call. The germline CDR1 and CDR2 sequences are SGHDN and FVKESK. This CDR3 comprises 17 residues. CDR3 loop: CASSQVGWYRLKTEAFF. The CDR3, as DNA: TGTGCCAGCAGCCAAGTAGGGTGGTACAGATTGAAGACTGAAGCTTTCTTT.

This clonotype has more than one count but fewer than ten. This chain joins TRBV12-3 or TRBV12-4 and TRBJ2-2; 12 positions agree with TRBD1. The ends lost 4 bases at V and 6 bases at J; junction bases unmatched: 6. The CDR3 runs 16 residues. The CDR3 nucleotides are TGTGCCAGCAGTTGGCCGGGACAGGGGGCTGCCGGGGAGCTGTTTTTT. Its protein is CASSWPGQGAAGELFF.

V usage is TRBV7-3 and J usage is TRBJ2-1; TRBD1 matches at 9 bases. The CDR3 is 15 residues long. The V segment lost 5 bases and the J segment 2 bases; nucleotides outside the gene matches: 4. CDR1 is SGHTA and CDR2 is FQGTGA in the germline V gene. The CDR3 DNA is TGTGCCAGCAGCATCACAGGGGGCCCCTACAATGAGCAGTTCTTC. Amino acids: CASSITGGPYNEQFF.

The gene calls are TRBV4-1 and TRBJ2-3; D is unclear. The CDR3 loop spans 15 amino acids. Deletions cut 4 bases from V and 5 bases from J, with 16 bases between. Germline V lookup: CDR1 MGHRA, CDR2 YSYEKL. The CDR3 sequence: CASSPRSSQRDTQYF. The CDR3 DNA follows: TGCGCCAGCAGCCCCCGCAGCTCCCAAAGAGATACGCAGTATTTT.